What follows are 23 T cell receptor beta chains derived from one specimen sequenced in a study of Ad26.COV2.S vaccination and SARS-CoV-2 variants. Repertoires were generated with immunoSEQ multiplex PCR, while TCRdb's copy carries only in-frame clones and drops some. The sample shows approximately 400,000 clones, about 88% of them seen only once. Treatment reported: roughly 20 received Ad26.COV2.S at low or high dose, single or two shots; roughly five received placebo; per-sample allocation not given. Day 63 following the first vaccine or placebo injection was when the samples were taken. The sequenced sample was peripheral blood, obtained in a trial of Ad26.COV2.S vaccine versus placebo. These TCRs come from a person aged 18 to 59 who received the Ad26.COV2.S COVID-19 vaccine or a placebo.

V is TRBV21-1 and J is TRBJ2-7. TRBV21-1 is classified as a pseudogene. CDR3 length: 16 amino acids. CDR3 in amino acids: CASSKDSGDPSYEQYF. CDR3 coding DNA: TGTGCCAGCAGCAAAGATAGTGGGGACCCTTCCTACGAGCAGTACTTC.

The chain employs TRBV28 and TRBJ1-4; D is ambiguous. The ends were cut back, 3 bases at V and 5 bases at J, with 7 bases in the middle. This CDR3 has 13 amino acids. Germline V gene lookup returns CDR1 MDHEN and CDR2 SYDVKM. CDR3 DNA sequence: TGTGCCAGCAGTTTTGGACGGAATGAAAAACTGTTTTTT. The encoded protein is CASSFGRNEKLFF.

The CDR3 DNA reads TGTGCCAGCAGCGTAGATGTAGGGGGCGGAAGCTATGGCTACACCTTC. Translation: CASSVDVGGGSYGYTF. The chain links TRBV9 to TRBJ1-2; 7 bases agree with TRBD1. Unmatched junction bases numbered 9, after V lost 0 bases and J lost 4 bases. The CDR3 is 16 amino acids. Germline loops: CDR1 SGDLS, CDR2 YYNGEE. Combining the CDR3 with reference TRBV9 and TRBJ1-2 gives the whole variable domain DSGVTQTPKHLITATGQRVTLRCSPRSGDLSVYWYQQSLDQGLQFLIQYYNGEERAKGNILERFSAQQFPDLHSELNLSSLELGDSALYFCASSVDVGGGSYGYTFGSGTRLTVV.

V usage is TRBV6-5 and J usage is TRBJ1-5, with D possibly TRBD1 on 6 matching bases. CDR1 and CDR2 (germline): MNHEY, SVGAGI. The CDR3 sequence is 15 residues long. Trimming removed 0 bases from V and 7 bases from J, with 13 bases in between. The CDR3 loop reads CASSYSQGSGQPQHF. The CDR3 DNA is TGTGCCAGCAGTTACTCACAGGGAAGTGGGCAGCCCCAGCATTTT.

The rearrangement joins TRBV9 to TRBJ1-2; possibly TRBD1 for D (6 bases). In germline, CDR1 is SGDLS, CDR2 YYNGEE. V was cut by 0 bases and J by 4 bases, with 10 bases left in between. This CDR3 is built from 14 residues. CDR3 nucleotide sequence: TGTGCCAGCAGCGTAGGACAGGAGGCCTATGGCTACACCTTC. Amino acids: CASSVGQEAYGYTF.

This chain links TRBV6-5 with TRBJ1-2, with 10 positions matching TRBD1. Germline V CDR1 and CDR2: MNHEY, SVGAGI. The CDR3 totals 15 residues. J was trimmed by 8 bases and V by 6 bases; bases with no gene match: 12. The CDR3 is CASRDPTGGGRGYTF. Here the CDR3 DNA reads TGTGCCAGCAGGGATCCGACAGGGGGCGGTCGGGGCTACACCTTC.

The chain links TRBV11-2 to TRBJ1-1; tentatively, D is TRBD1 (6 bases). Germline lookup yields CDR1 SGHAT and CDR2 FQNNGV. Trimming shortened V by 4 bases and J by 5 bases, and 17 bases separated the two germline ends. The CDR3 has 15 residues. Written as DNA, the CDR3 is TGTGCCAGCAGCTGGATCCGAGGGGGTGATACTGAAGCTTTCTTT. It yields the protein CASSWIRGGDTEAFF.

This chain connects TRBV30 to TRBJ2-6, with unresolved D. Trimming took 2 bases from V and 4 from J, leaving 9 bases between them. The CDR3 spans 14 residues. Per germline, CDR1 GTSNPN and CDR2 SVGIG (reference sequence). The CDR3 nucleotides read TGTGCCTGGAGTTTGTGGTCCGGGGCCAACGTCCTGACTTTC. Translating it yields CAWSLWSGANVLTF.

V and J are TRBV5-5 and TRBJ2-7, with 8 bases that match TRBD1. V gave up 4 bases and J gave up 7 bases; unmatched junction bases: 13. Germline V gene sequence: CDR1 SGHKS, CDR2 YYEKEE (reference sequence). This CDR3 has 15 amino acids. CDR3 protein: CASSHPGQGAGEQYF. The CDR3 coding sequence is TGTGCCAGCAGCCATCCCGGGCAGGGGGCCGGGGAGCAGTACTTC.

In this sample, this clone turned up a few times. DNA for the CDR3: TGTGCCAGCAGTTTGACAGGGGCAACTAATGAAAAACTGTTTTTT. This sequence encodes CASSLTGATNEKLFF. The chain joins TRBV28 to TRBJ1-4; 8 bases align to TRBD1. There are 15 residues in the CDR3. CDR1 is MDHEN, CDR2 SYDVKM, per germline. Germline trimming cut 3 bases from V and 0 bases from J; bases unmatched to any gene: 0.

This clone appeared once. The genes are TRBV10-3 and TRBJ2-5; TRBD2 agrees at 14 bases. Per the germline V gene, CDR1 is ENHRY and CDR2 is SYGVKD. V trimming: 0 bases; J trimming: 4 bases; junction bases outside the gene matches: 10. This CDR3 contains 19 residues. The CDR3 here is CAISESPGLAGGPTETQYF. Here the CDR3 DNA reads TGTGCCATCAGTGAGTCTCCCGGACTAGCGGGGGGCCCAACAGAGACCCAGTACTTC.

The count of this clone is one. The J gene is TRBJ2-7, the V gene TRBV29-1; TRBD1 matches 11 bases. Losses at the gene ends were 4 bases for V and 3 bases for J; bases not matched to a gene: 5. The germline gives CDR1 SQVTM, CDR2 ANQGSEA. The length of the CDR3 is 14 residues. This CDR3 reads CSVARGTGGYEQYF. The DNA for the CDR3 is TGCAGCGTTGCTAGGGGGACAGGGGGCTACGAGCAGTACTTC.

This chain links TRBV28 with TRBJ2-7; 11 bases are shared with TRBD2. CDR3 length equals 14 residues. CDR1 and CDR2 from the germline V gene are MDHEN and SYDVKM. Losses at the gene ends were 2 bases for V and 7 bases for J; bases not matched to a gene: 4. For the CDR3, the DNA is TGTGCCAGCAGTTTAGTAGCGGGAGGGCAAGAGCAGTACTTC. Encoded protein: CASSLVAGGQEQYF. Combining the CDR3 with reference TRBV28 and TRBJ2-7 gives the whole variable domain DVKVTQSSRYLVKRTGEKVFLECVQDMDHENMFWYRQDPGLGLRLIYFSYDVKMKEKGDIPEGYSVSREKKERFSLILESASTNQTSMYLCASSLVAGGQEQYFGPGTRLTVT.

The V gene is TRBV28, the J gene TRBJ1-2; 8 bases map to TRBD1. In germline, CDR1 is MDHEN, CDR2 SYDVKM. The CDR3 is made up of 16 amino acids. The V and J ends lost 7 bases and 6 bases, in that order; junction bases with no gene match: 16. Written as DNA, the CDR3 is TGTGCCAGCAACTCCGGTTCCTGGGACAGGTGGAATGGCTACACCTTC. Protein sequence: CASNSGSWDRWNGYTF.

The chain recombines TRBV10-3 with TRBJ1-5; D possibly corresponds to TRBD1 (5 bases). The CDR3 length is 15 residues. The V gene lost 2 bases and the J gene lost 2 bases, with 10 bases spanning the gap. The germline V gene has CDR1 ENHRY and CDR2 SYGVKD. CDR3 region: CAISEILQGNQPQHF. CDR3 bases: TGTGCCATCAGTGAGATTCTACAGGGCAATCAGCCCCAGCATTTT.

The chain uses TRBV7-2 and TRBJ2-3; D unresolved. Germline CDR1 and CDR2: SGHTA and FQGNSA. Trimming shortened V by 2 bases and J by 1 base, and 10 bases separated the two germline ends. This CDR3 has 15 residues. CDR3 nucleotides: TGTGCCAGCAGCTTAACGAGACAAGGCACAGATACGCAGTATTTT. Translation gives CASSLTRQGTDTQYF.

This clone has only one observation. The J gene is TRBJ1-4, the V gene TRBV30, with 9 nucleotides matching TRBD1. With 3 bases clipped from V and 7 bases from J, the junction kept 3 bases outside the gene matches. Looked up from germline, CDR1 is GTSNPN and CDR2 is SVGIG (reference sequence). This CDR3 is 13 amino acids long. CDR3 bases: TGTGCCTGGAGACAGGGGGCAAGTGAAAAACTGTTTTTT. It codes for CAWRQGASEKLFF.

This clone has only a few counts. The chain has TRBV4-3 and TRBJ1-5; 10 bases fit TRBD1. V shed 5 bases and J 0 bases; nucleotides not matched to a gene: 13. The germline gives CDR1 LGHNA, CDR2 YSLEER. The CDR3 is 19 residues long. The CDR3 here is CASSLYWDRGGNSNQPQHF. As DNA, the CDR3 is TGCGCCAGCAGCTTATATTGGGACAGGGGTGGAAATAGCAATCAGCCCCAGCATTTT.

This clone has just one count. The chain links TRBV6-5 to TRBJ2-7; weak D call: TRBD2 (6 bases). The germline V and J ends were trimmed by 2 bases and 4 bases, with 12 bases remaining between them. Germline assignment: CDR1 MNHEY and CDR2 SVGAGI. The CDR3 contains 14 residues. The CDR3 nucleotides read TGTGCCAGCAGTTACCGGGACTCGCCGTACGAGCAGTACTTC. It encodes CASSYRDSPYEQYF.

This clone was seen a single time. This chain joins TRBV28 and TRBJ2-2; a weak D match, TRBD1 (5 bases). This CDR3 comprises 14 residues. Germline loops: CDR1 MDHEN, CDR2 SYDVKM. The V end was cut by 5 bases, the J end by 2 bases, with 9 bases between. The CDR3 sequence: CASSRQLNTGELFF. CDR3 bases: TGTGCCAGCAGTCGACAGCTAAACACCGGGGAGCTGTTTTTT.

This chain uses TRBV7-9 with TRBJ2-3, with 8 bases aligning to TRBD2. CDR3 length: 16 amino acids. Per germline, CDR1 SEHNR and CDR2 FQNEAQ (reference sequence). V gave up 5 bases and J gave up 0 bases; unmatched junction bases: 7. The CDR3 bases are TGTGCCAGCAGCCAGGGGCCTAGCGGGAGCACAGATACGCAGTATTTT. This translates into CASSQGPSGSTDTQYF.

This clone came up once. This rearrangement joins TRBV12-2 to TRBJ1-1; the table calls TRBD1, which could not be checked here. TRBV12-2 is a recognized pseudogene. The CDR3 is 19 residues long. The CDR3 reads CASRFPLGTHEHMNTEAFF. CDR3 nucleotides: TGTGCAAGTCGCTTCCCCTTGGGCACACACGAACACATGAACACTGAAGCTTTCTTT.

This clone was seen a single time. The V gene is TRBV6-5, the J gene TRBJ1-5; 10 nucleotides match TRBD1. Germline V gene data show CDR1 as MNHEY and CDR2 as SVGAGI. The CDR3 has 14 residues. V lost 6 bases and J lost 7; bases outside the gene matches: 6. The chain's CDR3 is CASRLGTGVQPQHF. In nucleotides, the CDR3 is TGTGCCAGCAGACTAGGGACAGGGGTACAGCCCCAGCATTTT.